This T cell receptor (beta chain) was recorded in a study of blood T cell repertoires in COVID-19. Study-level information: Some COVID-19 samples were acute and others convalescent; all came from the United States, Italy and Spain.

The CDR3 is made up of 13 amino acids. Germline V CDR1 and CDR2: SGHAT, FQNNGV. Trimming took off 7 bases at V and 3 bases at J, with 12 bases between the two ends. TCRdb's copy holds only in-frame clones and misses some; the assay was immunoSEQ multiplex PCR. This sample yields around 180,000 clones, of which less than 90% are seen a single time; roughly 2% belongs to the top ten. The chain couples TRBV11-2 to TRBJ2-5; D may be TRBD1 (6 bases). The sequencing sample was made of peripheral blood. The receptor's source is a man in his sixties or seventies with active or convalescent COVID-19. CDR3 coding DNA: TGTGCCAGCACCCAGACAGGAAAAGAGACCCAGTACTTC. It is translated as CASTQTGKETQYF.